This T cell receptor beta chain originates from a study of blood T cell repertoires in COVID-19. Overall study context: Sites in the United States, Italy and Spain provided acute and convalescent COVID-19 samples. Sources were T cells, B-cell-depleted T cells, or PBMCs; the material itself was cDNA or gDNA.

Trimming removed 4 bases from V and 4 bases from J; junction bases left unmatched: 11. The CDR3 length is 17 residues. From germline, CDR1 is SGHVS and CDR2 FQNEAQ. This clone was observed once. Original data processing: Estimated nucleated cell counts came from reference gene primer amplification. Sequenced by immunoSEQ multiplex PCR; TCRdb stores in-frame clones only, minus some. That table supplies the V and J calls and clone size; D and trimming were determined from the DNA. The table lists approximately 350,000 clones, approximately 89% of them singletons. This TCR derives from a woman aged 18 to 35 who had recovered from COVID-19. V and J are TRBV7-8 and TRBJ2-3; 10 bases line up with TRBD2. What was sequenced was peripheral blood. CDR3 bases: TGTGCCAGCAGCTCCACCACTAGCGGGACCAGGGCAGATACGCAGTATTTT. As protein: CASSSTTSGTRADTQYF.